In this sample, the clone carrying this TCR beta chain turned up a few times. Germline CDR1 reads GTSNPN; CDR2 reads SVGIG (reference sequence). The CDR3 consists of 14 residues. J lost 6 bases, V lost 1 base, and 6 bases had no gene match. Data came from immunoSEQ multiplex PCR; TCRdb stores just in-frame clones and leaves some out. The sample lists hundreds of thousands of clones, 70% to 90% occurring once. This specimen belongs to a study of blood T cell repertoires in COVID-19. Study as a whole: Sites in the United States, Italy and Spain provided acute and convalescent COVID-19 samples. T cells, B-cell-depleted T cells, or PBMCs provided the cDNA or gDNA that served as material.

Sample: peripheral blood. The receptor comes from a woman between 50 and 59 years old who had recovered from COVID-19. This chain connects TRBV30 to TRBJ2-1; 7 nucleotides agree with TRBD2. The CDR3 coding sequence is TGTGCCTGGAGTGCTGGGGGGGGTCTCAATGAGCAGTTCTTC. Its translation: CAWSAGGGLNEQFF.